This paragraph covers one TCR beta chain sequence. This sample is drawn from a study of blood T cell repertoires in COVID-19. Study summary: Specimens from acute and convalescent COVID-19 originated in the United States, Italy and Spain. Sources were T cells, B-cell-depleted T cells, or PBMCs; the material itself was cDNA or gDNA.

The CDR3 covers 17 residues. In germline, CDR1 is LNHNV, CDR2 YYDKDF (reference sequence). The ends were cut back, 0 bases at V and 5 bases at J, with 16 bases in the middle. Authors' methods: Researchers report that nucleated cell counts were estimated from reference gene primer amplification. Clones were read by immunoSEQ multiplex PCR, and TCRdb kept only the in-frame ones, dropping some. V, J and clone size reflect that table, while D and trimming were determined from the DNA. Of about 170,000 clones listed, around four fifths are singletons. Sequencing was performed on peripheral blood. The sequence came from a woman of 80 years or more with acute or convalescent COVID-19. The chain couples TRBV15 to TRBJ2-2; perhaps TRBD2 as D (6 bases). Written as DNA, the CDR3 is TGTGCCACCAGCAGAGATCTGGGCAGGGCGGGGACCGGGGAGCTGTTTTTT. Encoded protein: CATSRDLGRAGTGELFF.